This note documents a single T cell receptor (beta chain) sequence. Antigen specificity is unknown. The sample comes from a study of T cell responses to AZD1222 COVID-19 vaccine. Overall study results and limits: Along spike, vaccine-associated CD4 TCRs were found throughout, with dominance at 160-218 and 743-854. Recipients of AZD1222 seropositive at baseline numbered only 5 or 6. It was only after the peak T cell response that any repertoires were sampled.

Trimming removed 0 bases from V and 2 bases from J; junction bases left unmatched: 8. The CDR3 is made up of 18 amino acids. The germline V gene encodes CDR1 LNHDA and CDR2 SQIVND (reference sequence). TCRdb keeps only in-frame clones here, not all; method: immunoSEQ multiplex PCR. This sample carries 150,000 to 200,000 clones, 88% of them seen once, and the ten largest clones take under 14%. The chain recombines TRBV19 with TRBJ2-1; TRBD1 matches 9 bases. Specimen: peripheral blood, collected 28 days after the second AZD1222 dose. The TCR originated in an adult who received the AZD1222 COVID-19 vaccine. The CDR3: CASSIDYKGTGPYNEQFF. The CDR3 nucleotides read TGTGCCAGTAGTATAGATTATAAAGGGACAGGGCCCTACAATGAGCAGTTCTTC.